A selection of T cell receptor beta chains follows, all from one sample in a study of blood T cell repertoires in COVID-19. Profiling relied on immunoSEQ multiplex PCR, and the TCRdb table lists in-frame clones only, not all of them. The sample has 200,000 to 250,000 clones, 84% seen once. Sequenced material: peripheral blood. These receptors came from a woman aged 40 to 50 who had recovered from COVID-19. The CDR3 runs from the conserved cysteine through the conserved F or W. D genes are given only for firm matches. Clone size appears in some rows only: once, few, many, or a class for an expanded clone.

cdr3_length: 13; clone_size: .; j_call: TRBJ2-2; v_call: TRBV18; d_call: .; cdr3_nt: TGTGCCAGCTCACCGGAGCACACCGGGGAGCTGTTTTTT; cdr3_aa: CASSPEHTGELFF
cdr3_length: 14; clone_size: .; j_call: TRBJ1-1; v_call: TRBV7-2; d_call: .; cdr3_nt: TGTGCCAGCAGCTTGACAGACTCGGGCACTGAAGCTTTCTTT; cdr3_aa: CASSLTDSGTEAFF
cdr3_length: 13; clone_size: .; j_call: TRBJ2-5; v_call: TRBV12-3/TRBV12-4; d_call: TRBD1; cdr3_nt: TGTGCCAGCAGTATAGGGACAGGAGAGACCCAGTACTTC; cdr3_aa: CASSIGTGETQYF
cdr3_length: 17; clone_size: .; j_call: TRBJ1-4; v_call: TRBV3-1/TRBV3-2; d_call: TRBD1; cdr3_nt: TGTGCCAGCAGCCAAGAGGGACAGGGGCCAACTAATGAAAAACTGTTTTTT; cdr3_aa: CASSQEGQGPTNEKLFF
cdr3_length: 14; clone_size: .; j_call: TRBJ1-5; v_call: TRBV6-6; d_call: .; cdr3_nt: TGTGCCAGCAGTCATCAGGGTTCCAATCAGCCCCAGCATTTT; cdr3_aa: CASSHQGSNQPQHF
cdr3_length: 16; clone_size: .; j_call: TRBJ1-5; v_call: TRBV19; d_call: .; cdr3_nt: TGTGCCAGTAGTATCCCATATCTCAGGGTTCGTCAGCCCCAGCATTTT; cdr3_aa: CASSIPYLRVRQPQHF
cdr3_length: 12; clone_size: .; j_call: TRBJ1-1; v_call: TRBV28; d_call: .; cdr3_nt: TGTGCCAGCAGTTTCGGGTACACTGAAGCTTTCTTT; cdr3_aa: CASSFGYTEAFF
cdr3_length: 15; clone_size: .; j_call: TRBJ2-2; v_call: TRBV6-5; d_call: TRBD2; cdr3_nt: TGTGCCAGCAGTTCCCCGACTAGCGGGGCCGGGGAGCTGTTTTTT; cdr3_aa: CASSSPTSGAGELFF
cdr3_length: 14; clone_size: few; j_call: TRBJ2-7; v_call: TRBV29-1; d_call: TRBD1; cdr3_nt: TGCAGCGTCCCCGGACGGGGACAGGGAGACGAGCAGTACTTC; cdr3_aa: CSVPGRGQGDEQYF
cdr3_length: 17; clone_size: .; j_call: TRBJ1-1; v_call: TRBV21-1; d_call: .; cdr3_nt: TGTGCCAGCAGCAAAGTAATGGGACAGGGAAGGAACACTGAAGCTTTCTTT; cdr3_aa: CASSKVMGQGRNTEAFF
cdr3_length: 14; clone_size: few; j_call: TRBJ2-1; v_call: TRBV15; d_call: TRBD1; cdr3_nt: TGTGCCACCAGCAGAGACGGGACAGTCAATGAGCAGTTCTTC; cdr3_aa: CATSRDGTVNEQFF
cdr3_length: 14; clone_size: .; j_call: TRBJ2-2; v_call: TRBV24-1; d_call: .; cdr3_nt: TGTGCCACCAGTGATTTTATCAGCACCGGGGAGCTGTTTTTT; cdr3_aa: CATSDFISTGELFF
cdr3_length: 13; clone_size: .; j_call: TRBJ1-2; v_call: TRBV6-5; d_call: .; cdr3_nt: TGTGCCAGCACCTCCCAGAGGAACTATGGCTACACCTTC; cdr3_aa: CASTSQRNYGYTF
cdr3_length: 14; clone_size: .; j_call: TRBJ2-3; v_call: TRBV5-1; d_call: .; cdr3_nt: TGCGCCAGCAGCCCGACTCTCTCCACAGATACGCAGTATTTT; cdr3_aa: CASSPTLSTDTQYF
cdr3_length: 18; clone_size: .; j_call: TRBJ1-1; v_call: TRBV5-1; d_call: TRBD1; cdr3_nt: TGCGCCAGCAGCCAGGAGACAGGGTGGGTAGGTGAGAACACTGAAGCTTTCTTT; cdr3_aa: CASSQETGWVGENTEAFF
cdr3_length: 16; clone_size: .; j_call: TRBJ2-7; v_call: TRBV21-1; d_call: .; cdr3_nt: TGTGCCAGCAGCAAAGAGAAATGGGACAGCAGCTACGAGCAGTACTTC; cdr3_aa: CASSKEKWDSSYEQYF
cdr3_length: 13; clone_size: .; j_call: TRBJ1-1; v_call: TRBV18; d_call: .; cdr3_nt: TGTGCCAGCTCCAGGGACGGGGGCACTGAAGCTTTCTTT; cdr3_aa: CASSRDGGTEAFF
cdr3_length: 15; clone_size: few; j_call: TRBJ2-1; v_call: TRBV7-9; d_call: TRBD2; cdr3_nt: TGTGCCAGCAGACAACTAGCGGGGGGGCCCGATGAGCAGTTCTTC; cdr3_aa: CASRQLAGGPDEQFF
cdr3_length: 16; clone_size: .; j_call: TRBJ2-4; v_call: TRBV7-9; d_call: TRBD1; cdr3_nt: TGTGCCAGCAGCTTTGACAGGGATGGTGTCAAAAACATTCAGTACTTC; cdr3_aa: CASSFDRDGVKNIQYF
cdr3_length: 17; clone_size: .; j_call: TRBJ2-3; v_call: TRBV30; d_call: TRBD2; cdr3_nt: TGTGCCTGGAGTGTAACCCTAGCGGGTCATTCCACAGATACGCAGTATTTT; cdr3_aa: CAWSVTLAGHSTDTQYF
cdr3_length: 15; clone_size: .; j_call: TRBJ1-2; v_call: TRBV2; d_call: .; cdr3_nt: TGTGCCAGCAAAGAAATAGGACAGCCTAACTATGGCTACACCTTC; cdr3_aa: CASKEIGQPNYGYTF
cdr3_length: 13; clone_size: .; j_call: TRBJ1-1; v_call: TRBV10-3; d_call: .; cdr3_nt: TGTGCCATCAGTTCTCGACCTCCGGAGGGAGCTTTCTTT; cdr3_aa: CAISSRPPEGAFF
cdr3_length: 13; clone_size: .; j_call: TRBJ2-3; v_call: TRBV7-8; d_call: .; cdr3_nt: TGTGCCAGCAGCTTCGGGGTAGCAGATACGCAGTATTTT; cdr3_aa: CASSFGVADTQYF
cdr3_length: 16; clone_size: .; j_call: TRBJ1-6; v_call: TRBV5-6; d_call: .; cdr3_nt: TGTGCCAGCAGCGTATCCCCGGCGGGTTATAATTCACCCCTCCACTTT; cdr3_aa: CASSVSPAGYNSPLHF
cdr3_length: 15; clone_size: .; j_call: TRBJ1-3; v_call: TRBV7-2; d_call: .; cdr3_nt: TGTGCCAGCAGCGTTACAGGGACCGGGATTAACACCATATATTTT; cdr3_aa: CASSVTGTGINTIYF
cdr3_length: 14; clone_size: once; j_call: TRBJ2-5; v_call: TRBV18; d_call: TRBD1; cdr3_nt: TGTGCCAGCTCATCAGGGACAGTCCAAGAGACCCAGTACTTC; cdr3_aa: CASSSGTVQETQYF
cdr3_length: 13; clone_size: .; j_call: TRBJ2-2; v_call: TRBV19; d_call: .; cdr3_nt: TGTGCCAGTAGTAGACAGGAGTCCGGGGAGCTGTTTTTT; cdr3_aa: CASSRQESGELFF
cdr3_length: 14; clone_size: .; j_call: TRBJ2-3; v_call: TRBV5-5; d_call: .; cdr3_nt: TGTGCCAGCAGCTTTGGAGGGGGCGCAGATACGCAGTATTTT; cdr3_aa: CASSFGGGADTQYF
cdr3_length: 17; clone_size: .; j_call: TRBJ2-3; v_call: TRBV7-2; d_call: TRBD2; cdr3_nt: TGTGCCAGCAGCTTAAGACTAGCGGGGGGTTCCACAGATACGCAGTATTTT; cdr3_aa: CASSLRLAGGSTDTQYF